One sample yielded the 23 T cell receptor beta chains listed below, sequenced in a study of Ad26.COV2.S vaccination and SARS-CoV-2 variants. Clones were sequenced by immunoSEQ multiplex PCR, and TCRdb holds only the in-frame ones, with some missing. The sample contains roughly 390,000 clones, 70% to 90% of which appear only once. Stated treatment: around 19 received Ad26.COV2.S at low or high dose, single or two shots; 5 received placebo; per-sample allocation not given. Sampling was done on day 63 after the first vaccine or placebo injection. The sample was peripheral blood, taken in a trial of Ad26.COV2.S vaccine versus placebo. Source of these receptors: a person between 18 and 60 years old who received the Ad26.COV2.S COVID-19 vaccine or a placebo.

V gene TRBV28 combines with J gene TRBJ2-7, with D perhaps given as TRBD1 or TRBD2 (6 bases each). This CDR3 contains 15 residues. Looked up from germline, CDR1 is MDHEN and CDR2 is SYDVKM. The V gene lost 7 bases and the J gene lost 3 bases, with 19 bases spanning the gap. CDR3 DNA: TGTGCCAGCACCGCACGGGGGCAAGTACACTACGAGCAGTACTTC. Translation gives CASTARGQVHYEQYF.

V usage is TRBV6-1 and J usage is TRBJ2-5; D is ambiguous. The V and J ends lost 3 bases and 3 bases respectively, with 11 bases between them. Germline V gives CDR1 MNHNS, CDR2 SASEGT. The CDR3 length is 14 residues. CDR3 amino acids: CASSDPVFKETQYF. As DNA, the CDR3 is TGTGCCAGCAGTGATCCCGTGTTCAAAGAGACCCAGTACTTC.

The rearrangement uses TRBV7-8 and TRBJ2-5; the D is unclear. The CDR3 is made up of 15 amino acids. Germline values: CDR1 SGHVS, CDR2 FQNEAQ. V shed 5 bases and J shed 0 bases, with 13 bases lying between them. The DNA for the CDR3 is TGTGCCAGCAGCCTTAGAAGGGTCGACCAAGAGACCCAGTACTTC. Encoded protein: CASSLRRVDQETQYF.

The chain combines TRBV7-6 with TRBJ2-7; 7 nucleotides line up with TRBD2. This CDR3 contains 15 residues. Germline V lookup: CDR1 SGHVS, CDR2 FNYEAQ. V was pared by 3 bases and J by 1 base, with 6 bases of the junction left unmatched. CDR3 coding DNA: TGTGCCAGCAGCTTTGGGGCGGGGGAATCCTACGAGCAGTACTTC. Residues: CASSFGAGESYEQYF.

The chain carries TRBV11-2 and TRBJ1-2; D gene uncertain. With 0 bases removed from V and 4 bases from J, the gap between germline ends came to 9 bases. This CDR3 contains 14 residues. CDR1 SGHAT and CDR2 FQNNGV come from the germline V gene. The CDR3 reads CASSLELTSYGYTF. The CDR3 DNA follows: TGTGCCAGCAGCTTAGAGCTAACCTCCTATGGCTACACCTTC.

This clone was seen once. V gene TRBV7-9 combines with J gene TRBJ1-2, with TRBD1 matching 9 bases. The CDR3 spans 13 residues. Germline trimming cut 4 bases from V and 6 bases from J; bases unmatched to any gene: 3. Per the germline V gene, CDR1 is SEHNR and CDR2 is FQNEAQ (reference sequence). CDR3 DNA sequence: TGTGCCAGCAGCTCCGGGACAGGGCATGGCTACACCTTC. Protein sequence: CASSSGTGHGYTF.

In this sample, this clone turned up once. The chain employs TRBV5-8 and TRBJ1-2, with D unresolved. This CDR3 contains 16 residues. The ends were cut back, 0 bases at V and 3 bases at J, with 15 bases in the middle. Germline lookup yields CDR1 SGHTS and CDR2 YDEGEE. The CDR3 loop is CASSLGVEPGDYGYTF. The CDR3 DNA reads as TGTGCCAGCAGCTTGGGGGTAGAGCCGGGCGACTATGGCTACACCTTC.

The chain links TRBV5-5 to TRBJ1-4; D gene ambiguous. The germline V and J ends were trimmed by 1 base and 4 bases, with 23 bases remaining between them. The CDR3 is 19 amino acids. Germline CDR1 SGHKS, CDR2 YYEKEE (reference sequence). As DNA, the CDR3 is TGTGCCAGCAGCTTGAAGGTTTTAAGACTTAATCCGCTTAATGAAAAACTGTTTTTT. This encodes CASSLKVLRLNPLNEKLFF.

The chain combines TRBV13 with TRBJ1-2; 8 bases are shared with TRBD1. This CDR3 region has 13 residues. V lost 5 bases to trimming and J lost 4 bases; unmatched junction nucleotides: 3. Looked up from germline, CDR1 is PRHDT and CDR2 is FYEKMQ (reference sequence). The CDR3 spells CASSQQGVYGYTF. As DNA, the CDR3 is TGTGCCAGCAGCCAACAGGGGGTCTATGGCTACACCTTC.

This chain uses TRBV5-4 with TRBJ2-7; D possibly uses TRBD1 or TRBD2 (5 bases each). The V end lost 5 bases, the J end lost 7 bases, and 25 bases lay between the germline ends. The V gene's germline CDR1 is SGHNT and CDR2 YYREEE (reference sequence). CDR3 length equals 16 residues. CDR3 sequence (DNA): TGTGCCAGCAGGTTGCGAGTTGGGGGTACCCTACGAGAGCAGTACTTC. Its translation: CASRLRVGGTLREQYF.

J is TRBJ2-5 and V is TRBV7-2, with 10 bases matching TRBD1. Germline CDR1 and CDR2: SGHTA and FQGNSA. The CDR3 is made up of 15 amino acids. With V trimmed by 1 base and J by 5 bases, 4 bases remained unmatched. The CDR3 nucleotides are TGTGCCAGCAGCTTAGGGACAGGGGGTGTGGAGACCCAGTACTTC. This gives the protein CASSLGTGGVETQYF.

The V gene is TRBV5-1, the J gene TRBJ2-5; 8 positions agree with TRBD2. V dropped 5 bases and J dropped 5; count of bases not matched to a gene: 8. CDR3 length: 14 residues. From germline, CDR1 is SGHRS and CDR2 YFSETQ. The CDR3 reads CASSNGGAGETQYF. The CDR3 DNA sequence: TGCGCCAGCAGTAACGGGGGGGCCGGGGAGACCCAGTACTTC.

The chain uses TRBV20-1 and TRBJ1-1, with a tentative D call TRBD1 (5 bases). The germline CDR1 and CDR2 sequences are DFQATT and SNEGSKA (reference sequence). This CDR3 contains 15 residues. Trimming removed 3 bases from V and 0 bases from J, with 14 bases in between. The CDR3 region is CSASHPGSLNTEAFF. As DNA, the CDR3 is TGCAGTGCTAGTCATCCAGGGAGCCTGAACACTGAAGCTTTCTTT.

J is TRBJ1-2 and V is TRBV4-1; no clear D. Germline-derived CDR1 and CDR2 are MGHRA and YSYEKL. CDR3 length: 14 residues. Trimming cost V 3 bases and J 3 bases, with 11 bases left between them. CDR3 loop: CASSQARADYGYTF. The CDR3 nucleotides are TGCGCCAGCAGCCAGGCCCGGGCAGACTATGGCTACACCTTC.

The CDR3 sequence is CASSNRGWGYEQYF. The CDR3 nucleotides are TGTGCCAGCAGCAACAGAGGATGGGGATACGAGCAGTACTTC. The V call is TRBV27, the J call TRBJ2-7; no firm D call. Trimming stripped 6 bases from V and 4 bases from J, with 16 bases between. The CDR3 spans 14 residues. Germline V gene data show CDR1 as MNHEY and CDR2 as SMNVEV (reference sequence).

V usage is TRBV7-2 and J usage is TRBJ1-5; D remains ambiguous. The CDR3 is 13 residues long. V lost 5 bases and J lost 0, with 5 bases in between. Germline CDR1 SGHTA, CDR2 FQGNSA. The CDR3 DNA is TGTGCCAGCAGCCCGCATAGCAATCAGCCCCAGCATTTT. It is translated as CASSPHSNQPQHF.

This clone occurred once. The CDR3 DNA sequence: TGTGCCACCAGTGATTCCTCGATGGGTATCTCTGGGGCCAACGTCCTGACTTTC. This translates into CATSDSSMGISGANVLTF. The chain is built from TRBV24-1 and TRBJ2-6, with no clear D. This CDR3 is built from 18 residues. Germline lookup yields CDR1 KGHDR and CDR2 SFDVKD. Between the trimmed V and J ends, which lost 2 bases and 0 bases, there was a span of 13 bases.

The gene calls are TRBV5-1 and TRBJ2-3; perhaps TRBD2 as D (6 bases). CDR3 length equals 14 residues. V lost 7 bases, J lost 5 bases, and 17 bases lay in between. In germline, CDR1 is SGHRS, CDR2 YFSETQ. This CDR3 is CASQAGLTGDTQYF. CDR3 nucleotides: TGCGCCAGCCAAGCGGGCCTTACGGGAGATACGCAGTATTTT.

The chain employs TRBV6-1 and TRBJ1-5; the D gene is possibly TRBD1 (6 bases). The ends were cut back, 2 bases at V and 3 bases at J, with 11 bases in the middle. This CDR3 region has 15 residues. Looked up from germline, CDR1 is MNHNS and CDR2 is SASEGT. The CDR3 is CASSEWGGLNQPQHF. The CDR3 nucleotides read TGTGCCAGCAGTGAATGGGGGGGCCTCAATCAGCCCCAGCATTTT.

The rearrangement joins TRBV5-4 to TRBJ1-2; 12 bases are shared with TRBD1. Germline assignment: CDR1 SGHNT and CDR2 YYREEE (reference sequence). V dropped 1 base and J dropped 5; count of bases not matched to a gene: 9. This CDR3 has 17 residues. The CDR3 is CASSLKVPGQGAYGYTF. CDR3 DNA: TGTGCCAGCAGCTTGAAAGTCCCGGGACAGGGGGCGTATGGCTACACCTTC.

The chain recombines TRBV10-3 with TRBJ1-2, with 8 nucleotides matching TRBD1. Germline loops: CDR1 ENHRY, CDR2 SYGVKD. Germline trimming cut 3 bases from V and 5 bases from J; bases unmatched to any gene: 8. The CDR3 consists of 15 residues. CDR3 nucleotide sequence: TGTGCCATCAGTGACAAACCGGGACAGGAATATGGCTACACCTTC. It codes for CAISDKPGQEYGYTF.

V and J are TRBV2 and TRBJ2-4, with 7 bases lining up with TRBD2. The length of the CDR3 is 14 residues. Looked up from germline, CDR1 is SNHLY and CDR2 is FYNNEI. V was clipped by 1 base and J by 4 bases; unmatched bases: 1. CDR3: CASSEVAGKNIQYF. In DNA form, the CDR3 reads TGTGCCAGCAGTGAAGTAGCGGGTAAAAACATTCAGTACTTC.

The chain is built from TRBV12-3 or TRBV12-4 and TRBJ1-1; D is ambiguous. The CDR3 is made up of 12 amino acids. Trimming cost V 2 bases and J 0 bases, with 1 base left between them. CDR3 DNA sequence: TGTGCCAGCAGTTTAATGAACACTGAAGCTTTCTTT. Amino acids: CASSLMNTEAFF.